This passage covers 22 T cell receptor beta chains from one sample sequenced in a study of blood T cell repertoires in COVID-19. Profiled with immunoSEQ multiplex PCR; TCRdb holds only in-frame clones, not every one. The table records 200,000 to 250,000 clones, more than 75% of them present only once. Sequencing was carried out using peripheral blood. Receptor source: a man aged 80 or over with acute or convalescent COVID-19.

This rearrangement joins TRBV2 to TRBJ2-1; possible D gene TRBD2, 7 bases. In germline, CDR1 is SNHLY, CDR2 FYNNEI. The CDR3 length is 15 residues. The V end was cut by 4 bases, the J end by 6 bases, with 16 bases between. In DNA, the CDR3 is TGTGCCAGCAGTGGGACTAGGGGGATCTCCAATGAGCAGTTCTTC. Translating gives CASSGTRGISNEQFF.

The rearrangement uses TRBV5-1 and TRBJ1-1; D remains ambiguous. Germline-derived CDR1 and CDR2 are SGHRS and YFSETQ. V shed 4 bases and J shed 11 bases, with 18 bases lying between them. The CDR3 sequence is 13 residues long. The DNA of the CDR3 is TGCGCCAGCAGCCCGGGCCTTCGAGCGGAGGCTTTCTTT. Translation gives CASSPGLRAEAFF. The whole variable domain, remainder taken from reference TRBV5-1 and TRBJ1-1, is KAGVTQTPRYLIKTRGQQVTLSCSPISGHRSVSWYQQTPGQGLQFLFEYFSETQRNKGNFPGRFSGRQFSNSRSEMNVSTLELGDSALYLCASSPGLRAEAFFGQGTRLTVV.

V gene TRBV28 combines with J gene TRBJ1-1, with TRBD1 identical over 9 bases. V was clipped by 3 bases and J by 0 bases; unmatched bases: 8. The CDR3 sequence is 17 residues long. CDR1 is MDHEN and CDR2 is SYDVKM in the germline V gene. The CDR3, as DNA: TGTGCCAGCAGTTTGGTCCCCGGGACAGGGATGAACACTGAAGCTTTCTTT. Translating it yields CASSLVPGTGMNTEAFF.

The chain joins TRBV6-2 or TRBV6-3 to TRBJ2-7, with 8 bases aligning to TRBD2. The CDR3 runs to 15 residues. V lost 4 bases and J lost 5; bases outside the gene matches: 10. Per germline, CDR1 MNHEY and CDR2 SVGEGT. The CDR3, as DNA: TGTGCCAGCAGTTGGGGGACGGGAGGGTCCCACGAGCAGTACTTC. Translated: CASSWGTGGSHEQYF.

The V call is TRBV21-1, the J call TRBJ1-5; the table assigns TRBD1, which was not confirmed against the DNA. TRBV21-1 is given as a pseudogene. The CDR3 loop spans 15 amino acids. This CDR3 is CASSNRDNPNQPQHF. DNA of the CDR3: TGTGCCAGCAGCAATCGGGACAATCCCAATCAGCCCCAGCATTTT.

This clone came up once. This rearrangement joins TRBV5-4 to TRBJ1-3, with D uncertain. Germline loops: CDR1 SGHNT, CDR2 YYREEE (reference sequence). This CDR3 comprises 13 residues. Trimming took 3 bases from V and 4 from J, leaving 8 bases between them. CDR3 sequence (DNA): TGTGCCAGCAGCTGGCAGGCGGGAAACACCATATATTTT. Translated, it gives CASSWQAGNTIYF. Together with reference TRBV5-4 and TRBJ1-3, the CDR3 gives the full variable domain: ETGVTQSPTHLIKTRGQQVTLRCSSQSGHNTVSWYQQALGQGPQFIFQYYREEENGRGNFPPRFSGLQFPNYSSELNVNALELDDSALYLCASSWQAGNTIYFGEGSWLTVV.

The V and J genes are TRBV5-1 and TRBJ2-3; 11 bases are shared with TRBD2. Trimming took 4 bases from V and 3 from J; bases not matched to a gene: 7. CDR3 size: 16 residues. Germline V gives CDR1 SGHRS, CDR2 YFSETQ. The CDR3 DNA sequence: TGCGCCAGCAGCCGTGGACTAGCGGGCGTGACAGATACGCAGTATTTT. Translating gives CASSRGLAGVTDTQYF.

Of note for this clone: Other DNA sequences within the sample encode an identical CDR3. The chain is built from TRBV2 and TRBJ2-3, with D possibly being TRBD1 (6 bases). In germline, CDR1 is SNHLY, CDR2 FYNNEI. Trimming removed 8 bases from V and 0 bases from J, with 12 bases in between. The CDR3 is made up of 14 amino acids. In DNA form, the CDR3 reads TGTGCCAGCCACAGGGACCGTAGCACAGATACGCAGTATTTT. It codes for CASHRDRSTDTQYF.

This chain joins TRBV12-5 and TRBJ1-4, with D perhaps matching TRBD1 (5 bases). There are 18 residues in the CDR3. CDR1 and CDR2 from the germline V gene are LGHNT and FRNRAP. V lost 5 bases, J lost 5 bases, and 24 bases lay in between. CDR3 residues: CASGQTPPTASRNEKLFF. The CDR3 DNA sequence: TGTGCTAGTGGTCAAACCCCTCCGACAGCTTCGCGAAATGAAAAACTGTTTTTT.

The chain joins TRBV28 to TRBJ2-1; 8 nucleotides agree with TRBD1. Trimming removed 2 bases from V and 6 bases from J; junction bases left unmatched: 9. The CDR3 length is 16 residues. CDR1 is MDHEN, CDR2 SYDVKM, per germline. The CDR3 protein is CASSLGTGALPNEQFF. CDR3 bases: TGTGCCAGCAGTTTAGGGACAGGAGCCCTTCCCAATGAGCAGTTCTTC.

J is TRBJ2-3 and V is TRBV5-1, with 11 bases identical to TRBD1. The germline gives CDR1 SGHRS, CDR2 YFSETQ. The CDR3 has 15 amino acids. V was clipped by 3 bases and J by 1 base; unmatched bases: 1. CDR3 sequence (DNA): TGCGCCAGCAGCTGGGGACAGGGGGGCACAGATACGCAGTATTTT. As protein: CASSWGQGGTDTQYF. The full variable domain, completed using reference TRBV5-1 and TRBJ2-3, is KAGVTQTPRYLIKTRGQQVTLSCSPISGHRSVSWYQQTPGQGLQFLFEYFSETQRNKGNFPGRFSGRQFSNSRSEMNVSTLELGDSALYLCASSWGQGGTDTQYFGPGTRLTVL.

In this sample, this clone turned up a few times. The DNA of the CDR3 is TGTGCCAGCAGCTTACGAGGCGTAAATCAGCCCCAGCATTTT. Translated: CASSLRGVNQPQHF. This chain links TRBV7-2 with TRBJ1-5, with D uncertain. Germline V gives CDR1 SGHTA, CDR2 FQGNSA. The CDR3 extends over 14 amino acids. V lost 2 bases, J lost 4 bases, and 9 bases lay in between.

The V call is TRBV29-1, the J call TRBJ1-1, with D possibly matching TRBD1 (5 bases). The CDR3 spans 13 residues. The germline gives CDR1 SQVTM, CDR2 ANQGSEA. The V and J ends lost 1 base and 1 base respectively, with 7 bases between them. Here the CDR3 DNA reads TGCAGCGTTGAAGTGCAGGGGAACACTGAAGCTTTCTTT. Translation: CSVEVQGNTEAFF.

The chain joins TRBV10-2 to TRBJ2-1; 7 bases line up with TRBD2. The CDR3 consists of 14 residues. CDR1 is WSHSY, CDR2 SAAADI, per germline. V trimming: 7 bases; J trimming: 4 bases; junction bases outside the gene matches: 7. CDR3 sequence reads: CASKGGSRYNEQFF. In DNA, the CDR3 is TGCGCCAGCAAGGGCGGGAGTCGGTACAATGAGCAGTTCTTC.

The chain employs TRBV5-6 and TRBJ2-7, with TRBD1 matching 10 bases. The V gene end was trimmed by 4 bases and the J gene end by 3 bases; junction bases not matched to a gene: 4. Germline CDR1 SGHDT, CDR2 YYEEEE. The CDR3 loop spans 14 amino acids. CDR3: CASSPGQGFYEQYV. CDR3 nucleotide sequence: TGTGCCAGCAGCCCGGGACAGGGGTTCTACGAGCAGTACGTC.

The V gene is TRBV6-6, the J gene TRBJ1-2, with a possible D match to TRBD1 (5 bases). Trimming took off 4 bases at V and 6 bases at J, with 18 bases between the two ends. The CDR3 is 15 amino acids. Germline values: CDR1 MNHNY, CDR2 SVGAGI (reference sequence). The CDR3 nucleotides read TGTGCCAGCAGTTGGGCAAAAGATGGGGCTAATGGCTACACCTTC. Its protein product is CASSWAKDGANGYTF.

The chain couples TRBV18 to TRBJ2-3, with 7 bases lining up with TRBD1. This CDR3 has 14 amino acids. CDR1 is KGHSH, CDR2 LQKENI, per germline. Trimming at V came to 5 bases and at J to 0 bases, leaving 2 bases not matched to a gene. CDR3 in amino acids: CASSTQGSTDTQYF. CDR3 sequence (DNA): TGTGCCAGCTCAACACAGGGGAGCACAGATACGCAGTATTTT.

The chain couples TRBV6-5 to TRBJ2-5; D perhaps matches TRBD1 (6 bases). The CDR3 length is 13 residues. The V gene's germline CDR1 is MNHEY and CDR2 SVGAGI. Between the trimmed V and J ends, which lost 11 bases and 2 bases, there was a span of 15 bases. This CDR3 reads CAGSGTWQETQYF. CDR3 DNA sequence: TGTGCCGGCTCGGGGACATGGCAAGAGACCCAGTACTTC.

The chain links TRBV11-3 to TRBJ2-1; weak D call: TRBD2 (6 bases). Trimming shortened V by 5 bases and J by 5 bases, and 16 bases separated the two germline ends. Germline V gene data show CDR1 as SGHNT and CDR2 as YENEEA. The CDR3 runs to 15 residues. The CDR3 sequence: CASSPTAGPNNEQFF. As DNA, the CDR3 is TGTGCCAGCAGCCCAACGGCGGGACCCAACAATGAGCAGTTCTTC.

This chain connects TRBV30 to TRBJ1-2; 11 positions match TRBD1. Per germline, CDR1 GTSNPN and CDR2 SVGIG (reference sequence). The CDR3 is 13 residues long. With V trimmed by 3 bases and J by 7 bases, 4 bases remained unmatched. The CDR3 loop reads CAWSGQGAVGYTF. The CDR3 DNA sequence: TGTGCCTGGAGCGGACAGGGGGCGGTTGGCTACACCTTC.

The chain couples TRBV9 to TRBJ2-7, with a tentative D call TRBD1 (6 bases). Between the trimmed V and J ends, which lost 4 bases and 4 bases, there was a span of 15 bases. Germline CDR1 and CDR2: SGDLS and YYNGEE. The CDR3 is 14 amino acids. The CDR3 DNA follows: TGTGCCAGCAGCCCCCAGGGGCGTGTATACGAGCAGTACTTC. It yields the protein CASSPQGRVYEQYF.

The rearrangement links TRBV6-5 to TRBJ1-4; 9 nucleotides line up with TRBD1. Germline V gene sequence: CDR1 MNHEY, CDR2 SVGAGI. The CDR3 is made up of 13 amino acids. After removal of 8 bases from V and 7 bases from J, the junction contained 5 bases not matched to a gene. CDR3 region: CASLQGASEKLFF. CDR3 bases: TGTGCCAGCCTACAGGGGGCTAGTGAAAAACTGTTTTTT.